The next 7 T cell receptor beta chains were all read from a single sample in a study of TIL therapy for anti-PD-1-resistant metastatic lung cancer. Time point noted: pre-treatment sample, taken before nivolumab and TIL therapy. This was the immunoSEQ v3 assay. TCRdb's table, derived via immunoSEQ multiplex PCR, lists solely in-frame clones and lacks some. Of 15,000 to 20,000 clones listed, approximately 83% are singletons. This specimen was blood, taken at baseline. These receptor sequences come from a person between 30 and 80 years old with non-small cell lung cancer.

In nucleotides, the CDR3 is TGTGCCAGCAGTTATGGGGGGTGGGACGGCTACACCTTC. Translation gives CASSYGGWDGYTF. This sequence joins TRBV6-5 and TRBJ1-2; D is perhaps TRBD1 (5 bases). Per the germline V gene, CDR1 is MNHEY and CDR2 is SVGAGI. V gave up 3 bases and J gave up 8 bases, with 13 bases separating them. This CDR3 comprises 13 residues.

The chain employs TRBV19 and TRBJ2-2; the D gene is possibly TRBD2 (5 bases). V was cut by 1 base and J by 1 base, with 10 bases left in between. The germline V gene has CDR1 LNHDA and CDR2 SQIVND (reference sequence). The CDR3 runs 16 residues. The CDR3 loop is CASSIAPSWNTGELFF. CDR3 bases: TGTGCCAGTAGTATAGCCCCTAGCTGGAACACCGGGGAGCTGTTTTTT.

The CDR3 loop reads CASSLVMTADTIYNEQFF. In nucleotides, the CDR3 is TGCGCCAGCAGCCTAGTGATGACAGCGGATACAATTTACAATGAGCAGTTCTTC. This rearrangement joins TRBV4-1 to TRBJ2-1; TRBD1 or TRBD2 may be the D gene (5 bases each). V was trimmed by 4 bases and J by 4 bases, leaving 23 bases between them. Germline V lookup: CDR1 MGHRA, CDR2 YSYEKL. The CDR3 totals 18 residues.

This sequence joins TRBV4-1 and TRBJ1-3; weak D call: TRBD1 (6 bases). This CDR3 is built from 17 residues. Germline CDR1 is MGHRA and CDR2 is YSYEKL. V lost 4 bases and J 0 bases, leaving 16 bases between the germline ends. The CDR3: CASSRSPDSRSGNTIYF. The CDR3 coding sequence is TGCGCCAGCAGCCGCAGCCCGGACAGCCGCTCTGGAAACACCATATATTTT.

The count of this clone is one. The chain has TRBV7-3 and TRBJ2-5, with D perhaps TRBD1 (5 bases). Gene TRBJ2-7 matches the end of the DNA better, so the J call may be wrong. The germline gives CDR1 SGHTA, CDR2 FQGTGA. This CDR3 has 17 amino acids. The CDR3 is CASSLCWVANRTYEQYF. Here the CDR3 DNA reads TGTGCCAGCAGCTTATGTTGGGTCGCGAACAGGACCTACGAGCAGTACTTC.

The chain uses TRBV4-1 and TRBJ2-3; D is uncertain. This CDR3 is 13 amino acids long. The germline gives CDR1 MGHRA, CDR2 YSYEKL. V lost 5 bases and J 3 bases, leaving 9 bases between the germline ends. The DNA of the CDR3 is TGCGCCAGCAGCGAGAGGTTTACAGATACGCAGTATTTT. Amino acids: CASSERFTDTQYF.

The rearrangement joins TRBV6-5 to TRBJ1-2; D unresolved. The V end was cut by 0 bases, the J end by 4 bases, with 15 bases between. The CDR3 consists of 16 residues. CDR1 and CDR2 from the germline V gene are MNHEY and SVGAGI. CDR3 residues: CASSYSNSAPFYGYTF. The CDR3 DNA follows: TGTGCCAGCAGTTACTCGAATAGTGCCCCGTTCTATGGCTACACCTTC.